The 23 T cell receptor beta chains reported below all come from one sample, sequenced in a study of beta chain features in type 1 diabetes. Their recognized antigens are unknown. The study, taken as a whole, reports: Shortening that was moderate but significant affected the TCRB CDR3s of Type 1 diabetes patients in all four CD4+ subsets.

Every bit of the isolated RNA underwent reverse transcription, so sequencing read expressed TCRB transcripts. Using immunoSEQ multiplex PCR, the repertoire was profiled, and TCRdb retains in-frame clones only, with some absent. The sample holds fewer than 110,000 clones; roughly 28% are singletons and the top ten take approximately 0.5%. The sample consisted of central memory CD4+ T cells from blood. The receptors were sampled from a woman aged 18-29 years with type 1 diabetes.

The chain joins TRBV28 to TRBJ2-7; tentatively, D is TRBD2 (7 bases). Between the trimmed V and J ends, which lost 7 bases and 0 bases, there was a span of 13 bases. The CDR3 contains 14 residues. The germline CDR1 and CDR2 sequences are MDHEN and SYDVKM. CDR3 sequence: CASKEGGASYEQYF. CDR3 in DNA: TGTGCCAGCAAGGAAGGGGGGGCCTCCTACGAGCAGTACTTC. Combining the CDR3 with reference TRBV28 and TRBJ2-7 gives the whole variable domain DVKVTQSSRYLVKRTGEKVFLECVQDMDHENMFWYRQDPGLGLRLIYFSYDVKMKEKGDIPEGYSVSREKKERFSLILESASTNQTSMYLCASKEGGASYEQYFGPGTRLTVT.

This clone was recorded a few times. V is TRBV30 and J is TRBJ2-5; no clear D. The CDR3 spans 13 residues. Germline lookup yields CDR1 GTSNPN and CDR2 SVGIG (reference sequence). V dropped 6 bases and J dropped 4 bases, with 15 bases sitting between them. CDR3 sequence reads: CACRGGRIETQYF. CDR3 DNA: TGTGCCTGTAGAGGTGGCCGGATAGAGACCCAGTACTTC.

This clone showed up just a few times. CDR3: CASSLGDTNQPQHF. The CDR3 DNA follows: TGCGCCAGCAGCTTGGGGGACACCAATCAGCCCCAGCATTTT. The chain recombines TRBV5-1 with TRBJ1-5; D is possibly TRBD1 (6 bases). Germline-derived CDR1 and CDR2 are SGHRS and YFSETQ. The ends were cut back, 0 bases at V and 3 bases at J, with 7 bases in the middle. The CDR3 is 14 amino acids.

The V and J genes are TRBV2 and TRBJ1-2, with D possibly being TRBD1 (6 bases). V lost 7 bases, J lost 0 bases, and 18 bases lay in between. The length of the CDR3 is 16 residues. Per germline, CDR1 SNHLY and CDR2 FYNNEI. CDR3 sequence (DNA): TGTGCCAGCACCCTTGAGGGCAGGGGTGCTAACTATGGCTACACCTTC. Translated: CASTLEGRGANYGYTF.

This clone came up a few times. This chain connects TRBV28 to TRBJ2-1; TRBD2 matches 9 bases. This CDR3 is 16 amino acids long. Germline lookup yields CDR1 MDHEN and CDR2 SYDVKM. V trimming: 3 bases; J trimming: 7 bases; junction bases outside the gene matches: 10. For the CDR3, the DNA is TGTGCCAGCAGTTTCTGGGGACTAGCTCAGGGGAATGAGCAGTTCTTC. Translated: CASSFWGLAQGNEQFF.

In this sample, this clone turned up a few times. V is TRBV2 and J is TRBJ1-2; possibly TRBD1 for D (5 bases). The CDR3 has 15 amino acids. V lost 7 bases, J lost 4 bases, and 19 bases lay in between. Looked up from germline, CDR1 is SNHLY and CDR2 is FYNNEI. The CDR3 DNA reads TGTGCCAGCACGCTGGTTTCGGGGGGTTTCTATGGCTACACCTTC. Translating it yields CASTLVSGGFYGYTF.

This clone was counted only a few times. This rearrangement joins TRBV7-2 to TRBJ2-7, with TRBD1 identical over 7 bases. The CDR3 is 15 amino acids. V trimming: 4 bases; J trimming: 7 bases; junction bases outside the gene matches: 13. Germline V gene data show CDR1 as SGHTA and CDR2 as FQGNSA. CDR3: CASSSRTGWIGEQYF. The CDR3 DNA reads TGTGCCAGCAGCTCACGGACAGGATGGATTGGGGAGCAGTACTTC.

The J gene is TRBJ2-1, the V gene TRBV9; D ambiguous. CDR3 size: 12 residues. V was trimmed by 3 bases and J by 6 bases, leaving 7 bases between them. Germline values: CDR1 SGDLS, CDR2 YYNGEE. CDR3: CASSALRNEQFF. The CDR3 DNA sequence: TGTGCCAGCAGCGCTCTCCGCAATGAGCAGTTCTTC.

The genes are TRBV5-1 and TRBJ2-7; D possibly corresponds to TRBD2 (6 bases). V lost 3 bases and J lost 6, with 19 bases in between. The CDR3 extends over 15 amino acids. Germline lookup yields CDR1 SGHRS and CDR2 YFSETQ. CDR3 coding DNA: TGCGCCAGCAGCTCGACTGTGACTAGATTGGCCGAGCAGTACTTC. Protein product: CASSSTVTRLAEQYF.

V usage is TRBV10-3 and J usage is TRBJ2-1; D possibly corresponds to TRBD2 (6 bases). V was shortened by 10 bases and J by 8 bases, with 27 bases between the two germline ends. The CDR3 loop spans 16 amino acids. Germline V gene data show CDR1 as ENHRY and CDR2 as SYGVKD. The CDR3 bases are TGTGCCACCCTGCCAGGGTCGCTGGCTAGCGCCCATGAGCAGTTCTTC. This translates into CATLPGSLASAHEQFF.

This rearrangement joins TRBV7-6 to TRBJ1-4; the match to TRBD1 covers 9 bases. Germline V gene lookup returns CDR1 SGHVS and CDR2 FNYEAQ. The V segment lost 5 bases and the J segment 8 bases; nucleotides outside the gene matches: 9. This CDR3 contains 15 residues. CDR3 nucleotides: TGTGCCAGCAGCGTTCGACAGGGGGGAAGGGAAAAACTGTTTTTT. It yields the protein CASSVRQGGREKLFF. The whole variable domain, remainder taken from reference TRBV7-6 and TRBJ1-4, is GAGVSQSPRYKVTKRGQDVALRCDPISGHVSLYWYRQALGQGPEFLTYFNYEAQQDKSGLPNDRFSAERPEGSISTLTIQRTEQRDSAMYRCASSVRQGGREKLFFGSGTQLSVL.

This sequence joins TRBV7-9 and TRBJ2-5; D is unresolved. Per germline, CDR1 SEHNR and CDR2 FQNEAQ (reference sequence). The CDR3 contains 15 residues. Trimming cost V 3 bases and J 1 base, with 12 bases left between them. CDR3 loop: CASSLYTSRQETQYF. CDR3 in DNA: TGTGCCAGCAGCTTGTATACCAGTCGCCAAGAGACCCAGTACTTC.

The V call is TRBV18, the J call TRBJ2-2; tentative D call: TRBD1 (5 bases). Germline CDR1 reads KGHSH; CDR2 reads LQKENI. V dropped 5 bases and J dropped 3 bases, with 13 bases sitting between them. This CDR3 is 15 amino acids long. For the CDR3, the DNA is TGTGCCAGCTCATTTACGACAGTCTACACCGGGGAGCTGTTTTTT. Protein product: CASSFTTVYTGELFF.

V gene TRBV11-2 combines with J gene TRBJ1-1; tentatively, D is TRBD1 (6 bases). Germline CDR1 reads SGHAT; CDR2 reads FQNNGV. V lost 5 bases to trimming and J lost 3 bases, with 16 bases between them. CDR3 length: 15 amino acids. The DNA for the CDR3 is TGTGCCAGCAGCCCCATCCAGGGGCCCGACACTGAAGCTTTCTTT. Protein: CASSPIQGPDTEAFF.

The table lists this clone with a few counts. At the DNA level, this CDR3 is encoded by other sequences in the same sample as well. The rearrangement links TRBV7-2 to TRBJ2-3, with TRBD2 matching over 7 bases. CDR1 and CDR2 (germline): SGHTA, FQGNSA. The ends lost 1 base at V and 0 bases at J; junction bases unmatched: 4. The CDR3 totals 16 residues. For the CDR3, the DNA is TGTGCCAGCAGCTTAGGGCCGGGGGGTAGCACAGATACGCAGTATTTT. Translated, it gives CASSLGPGGSTDTQYF.

There are a few counts of this clone. The chain recombines TRBV6-1 with TRBJ1-2; D is perhaps TRBD1 (5 bases). The length of the CDR3 is 15 residues. The V end lost 1 base, the J end lost 4 bases, and 13 bases lay between the germline ends. Germline CDR1 and CDR2: MNHNS and SASEGT. The DNA of the CDR3 is TGTGCCAGCAGTGAAGACAGGCAGCAATCCTATGGCTACACCTTC. Its translation: CASSEDRQQSYGYTF.

The gene calls are TRBV10-3 and TRBJ1-3; D not certain. The CDR3 contains 13 residues. The germline V gene encodes CDR1 ENHRY and CDR2 SYGVKD. V lost 7 bases to trimming and J lost 1 base, with 8 bases between them. The CDR3 DNA sequence: TGTGCCATCAATTCCGCGTCTGGAAACACCATATATTTT. It is translated as CAINSASGNTIYF.

The chain recombines TRBV27 with TRBJ2-4, with 8 bases matching TRBD2. This CDR3 region has 23 residues. J was trimmed by 0 bases and V by 5 bases; bases with no gene match: 27. Germline V gives CDR1 MNHEY, CDR2 SMNVEV (reference sequence). DNA for the CDR3: TGTGCCAGCAGTCCCGGGAGGGGACACGGGACAATAACTGCTTTCGTAGCCAAAAACATTCAGTACTTC. Translation gives CASSPGRGHGTITAFVAKNIQYF.

This clone was seen more than once but under ten times. The chain carries TRBV7-9 and TRBJ2-7, with D hard to call. V was clipped by 6 bases and J by 4 bases, with 10 bases between them. The germline gives CDR1 SEHNR, CDR2 FQNEAQ (reference sequence). This CDR3 comprises 12 residues. The CDR3 loop is CASSPVEYEQYF. In nucleotides, the CDR3 is TGTGCCAGCAGTCCAGTGGAGTACGAGCAGTACTTC.

V is TRBV5-8 and J is TRBJ2-3; D ambiguous. The germline V and J ends were trimmed by 1 base and 8 bases, with 8 bases remaining between them. Per germline, CDR1 SGHTS and CDR2 YDEGEE. This CDR3 contains 12 residues. The CDR3 region is CASSLYGATQYF. CDR3 sequence (DNA): TGTGCCAGCAGCTTGTACGGAGCTACGCAGTATTTT. Supplemented by reference TRBV5-8 and TRBJ2-3, the full variable domain reads EAGVTQSPTHLIKTRGQQATLRCSPISGHTSVYWYQQALGLGLQFLLWYDEGEERNRGNFPPRFSGRQFPNYSSELNVNALELEDSALYLCASSLYGATQYFGPGTRLTVL.

This clone occurred a few times. The chain joins TRBV28 to TRBJ2-7, with TRBD1 as a possible D gene (5 bases). CDR1 is MDHEN and CDR2 is SYDVKM in the germline V gene. The CDR3 covers 13 residues. The ends were cut back, 8 bases at V and 2 bases at J, with 13 bases in the middle. The CDR3 DNA reads as TGTGCCAGCTATAAGTGGGGCACCTACGAGCAGTACTTC. The encoded protein is CASYKWGTYEQYF.

This clone was counted only a few times. The genes are TRBV6-1 and TRBJ2-1; possibly TRBD1 for D (6 bases). Trimming cost V 3 bases and J 3 bases, with 12 bases left between them. Germline CDR1 and CDR2: MNHNS and SASEGT. This CDR3 is 15 amino acids long. The DNA for the CDR3 is TGTGCCAGCAGTGATCCCGGACAGATCTACAATGAGCAGTTCTTC. Amino acids: CASSDPGQIYNEQFF.

V usage is TRBV7-9 and J usage is TRBJ2-5, with D possibly matching TRBD1 (6 bases). Germline V gives CDR1 SEHNR, CDR2 FQNEAQ (reference sequence). The germline V and J ends were trimmed by 1 base and 5 bases, with 8 bases remaining between them. The CDR3 sequence is 13 residues long. The DNA of the CDR3 is TGTGCCAGCAGCTTAGGACAGGTGGAGACCCAGTACTTC. This codes for CASSLGQVETQYF.